The entry below describes one TCR beta chain. CDR1 and CDR2 (germline): SNHLY, FYNNEI. The CDR3 runs to 13 residues. Trimming shortened V by 4 bases and J by 7 bases, and 8 bases separated the two germline ends. This sample is part of a study of T cell changes during pregnancy in multiple sclerosis. Profiled with immunoSEQ multiplex PCR; TCRdb holds only in-frame clones, not every one. The table records about 120,000 clones, 80% to 95% of them present only once. J is TRBJ1-6 and V is TRBV2; unclear D gene. The sample in question was peripheral blood, obtained before pregnancy. The clonotype was recovered from a female donor with multiple sclerosis, enrolled in a pregnancy study. CDR3 sequence (DNA): TGTGCCAGCAGTGGACTCCAAAATTCACCCCTCCACTTT. The encoded protein is CASSGLQNSPLHF.